The 19 T cell receptor beta chains listed next were all sequenced from one sample in a study of tumor and adjacent non-tumor tissue in lung cancer. The library came from three nested PCR rounds adapted from ARM-PCR protocols. TCRdb redid the calling of the multiplex PCR reads with MiXCR, one entry per CDR3 protein. Seen here are 35,000 to 55,000 distinct CDR3 sequences, 60% to 70% observed once, and the top ten hold over 15%. No cell sorting was done before RNA was extracted from the tissue. This non-tumor lung sample came from over 3 cm beyond the tumor edge. Sequenced: distant non-tumor lung tissue. The receptors were gathered from a woman between 40 and 55 years old with non-small cell lung cancer.

A remark on this clonotype: A junction end diverges from the germline sequence, so it may reflect a read error. The chain combines TRBV11-1 with TRBJ2-2; the D call may be TRBD1 or TRBD2 (5 bases each). The CDR3 has 14 residues. Germline CDR1 SGHAT, CDR2 FQDESV (reference sequence). In nucleotides, the CDR3 is TGTACCAGCAACCGGGACGGGTACACTGGGGAGCTGTTTTTT. This gives the protein CTSNRDGYTGELFF.

This clonotype has at least ten counts. Given the absence of the conserved phenylalanine or tryptophan at the CDR3 end, a read error is likely. The DNA is left out, because the CDR3 cannot be placed on it with certainty; the CDR3 is given as TCRdb lists it. The CDR3 reads CASSSRKVGKNVR. This chain uses TRBV5-4 with TRBJ2-7; the table's D gene call, TRBD1, was not cross checked with the DNA. The CDR3 length is 13 residues, termini included. CDR1 is SGHNT, CDR2 YYREEE, per germline (reference sequence).

Details on this clonotype: The germline gene is not matched at one end of the junction; a read error may be the cause. V gene TRBV6-6 combines with J gene TRBJ2-3, with D unresolved. This CDR3 has 13 amino acids. Germline values: CDR1 MNHNY, CDR2 SVGAGI (reference sequence). CDR3 nucleotide sequence: TGTGCCAGCTCGTGTAGGAACACAGATACACAGTATTTT. Translating it yields CASSCRNTDTQYF.

This clonotype appeared a few times. This may come from a read error, since a much larger clone is one base off. This sequence joins TRBV29-1 and TRBJ2-6; 8 bases align to TRBD2. The germline gives CDR1 SQVTM, CDR2 ANQGSEA. The CDR3 contains 17 residues. V was pared by 5 bases and J by 0 bases, with 9 bases of the junction left unmatched. The DNA of the CDR3 is TGCAGCGTTCGGGAGGGAGGGATAAGCTCTGGGGCCAACGTCCTGACTTTC. Protein product: CSVREGGISSGANVLTF.

With respect to this clonotype: The CDR3 does not end in the conserved phenylalanine or tryptophan, so this is likely a read error. The chain joins TRBV5-6 to TRBJ2-7; D possibly corresponds to TRBD2 (5 bases). The length of the CDR3 is 16 residues. Germline V gene lookup returns CDR1 SGHDT and CDR2 YYEEEE. The CDR3 DNA reads as TGTGCCAGCAGCTTGATGAGGGCCCAACGAGTATACGGGCAGTACTCC. The encoded protein is CASSLMRAQRVYGQYS.

The J gene is TRBJ2-7, the V gene TRBV12-3 or TRBV12-4; 10 bases align to TRBD2. The CDR3 totals 14 residues. The CDR3, as DNA: TGTGGCAACAGCCCAGGGACTAGCGTATACGAGCAGTACTTC. This encodes CGNSPGTSVYEQYF.

This clonotype appeared many times. The CDR3: CASSQTGGYGYTF. CDR3 nucleotides: TGTGCCAGCAGCCAAACAGGGGGCTATGGCTACACCTTC. The chain uses TRBV14 and TRBJ1-2, with 8 nucleotides matching TRBD1. CDR3 length equals 13 residues. Trimming removed 2 bases from V and 4 bases from J; junction bases left unmatched: 0. The V gene's germline CDR1 is SGHDN and CDR2 FVKESK.

This clonotype was counted once. The conserved phenylalanine or tryptophan normally closing the CDR3 is absent here, so this likely arose from a read error. Because the CDR3's place on the DNA is in doubt, the DNA is left out and the CDR3 is given as listed by TCRdb. This sequence joins TRBV11-2 and TRBJ1-4. Germline V gives CDR1 SGHAT, CDR2 FQNNGV. The CDR3 is 16 residues long, counting both termini. CDR3 sequence: CASSHVLAESREKMFS.

Notes on this clonotype: Here the CDR3 omits its conserved ending phenylalanine or tryptophan, so a read error is the likely source. The chain combines TRBV20-1 with TRBJ2-3; tentative D call: TRBD2 (6 bases). This CDR3 comprises 15 residues. The germline CDR1 and CDR2 sequences are DFQATT and SNEGSKA (reference sequence). V was clipped by 6 bases and J by 3 bases, with 19 bases between them. In nucleotides, the CDR3 is TGCAGTGCCAGGGAGGCATCGGGAGAAACAGATACGCAGTATCTT. Translating gives CSAREASGETDTQYL.

This clonotype appeared a few times. A much more abundant neighbour one base away suggests this may be a read error. The V and J genes are TRBV29-1 and TRBJ1-1; 7 bases align to TRBD1. The CDR3 contains 13 residues. CDR1 SQVTM and CDR2 ANQGSEA come from the germline V gene. The junction had 4 bases not matched to a gene; V was cut back by 0 bases and J by 6 bases. The CDR3 here is CSVEDGQGAEAFF. The CDR3, as DNA: TGCAGCGTTGAAGACGGGCAGGGGGCTGAAGCTTTCTTT.

This clonotype was recorded many times. This chain connects TRBV6-1 to TRBJ1-5; D unresolved. Looked up from germline, CDR1 is MNHNS and CDR2 is SASEGT. V lost 1 base to trimming and J lost 4 bases, with 14 bases between them. This CDR3 region has 16 residues. Here the CDR3 reads CASSEDWGGGNQPQHF. The DNA for the CDR3 is TGTGCCAGCAGTGAAGATTGGGGTGGAGGTAATCAGCCCCAGCATTTT.

This clonotype has ten or more counts. V gene TRBV7-9 combines with J gene TRBJ2-1; 16 bases are a match to TRBD2. Losses at the gene ends were 8 bases for V and 2 bases for J; bases not matched to a gene: 6. The CDR3 is 17 residues long. CDR1 SEHNR and CDR2 FQNEAQ come from the germline V gene (reference sequence). Here the CDR3 DNA reads TGTGCCAGCTACGGGACTAGCGGGGGGGCGCCCTACAATGAGCAGTTCTTC. It encodes CASYGTSGGAPYNEQFF.

With regard to this clonotype: The junction departs from germline at one end; a sequencing error may be responsible. In nucleotides, the CDR3 is TGTACCAGCAGTTTATCCGGGACAGGGGGCCACGATAAGTACTTC. Translation: CTSSLSGTGGHDKYF. The genes are TRBV12-3 or TRBV12-4 and TRBJ2-7; 12 bases are a match to TRBD1. There are 15 residues in the CDR3.

This clonotype occurred many times. The chain is built from TRBV5-4 and TRBJ2-1; TRBD2 aligns across 8 bases. V lost 2 bases and J lost 6; bases outside the gene matches: 7. The CDR3 is 15 amino acids. Germline lookup yields CDR1 SGHNT and CDR2 YYREEE (reference sequence). The CDR3 sequence: CASSFVAGPGNEQFF. The CDR3 DNA sequence: TGTGCCAGCAGCTTCGTAGCGGGACCAGGCAATGAGCAGTTCTTC.

This clonotype has only one observation. The CDR3 does not end in the conserved phenylalanine or tryptophan, so this is likely a read error. The chain carries TRBV6-5 and TRBJ1-1; maybe TRBD1 (6 bases). CDR1 is MNHEY and CDR2 is SVGAGI in the germline V gene. This CDR3 is built from 14 residues. The CDR3 spells CASSSLGRDTEAFS. CDR3 sequence (DNA): TGTGCCAGCAGCAGCTTGGGACGGGACACTGAGGCTTTCTCT.

This clonotype was counted at least ten times. V and J are TRBV28 and TRBJ2-7, with 8 bases aligning to TRBD1. The V and J ends lost 5 bases and 1 base, in that order; junction bases with no gene match: 7. The CDR3 has 15 amino acids. Germline values: CDR1 MDHEN, CDR2 SYDVKM. The CDR3 DNA sequence: TGTGCCAGCAGTCGACCCCGGGACAGGTCCTACGAGCAGTACTTC. Translated: CASSRPRDRSYEQYF.

The J gene is TRBJ2-6, the V gene TRBV9; D gene uncertain. Trimming cost V 0 bases and J 2 bases, with 3 bases left between them. CDR1 is SGDLS and CDR2 is YYNGEE in the germline V gene. The CDR3 length is 14 residues. The CDR3 here is CASSVETGANVLTF. The CDR3 DNA sequence: TGTGCCAGCAGCGTAGAAACTGGGGCCAACGTCCTGACTTTC.

This clonotype has at least ten counts. The V and J genes are TRBV5-4 and TRBJ2-5; 8 bases match TRBD1. Germline V gives CDR1 SGHNT, CDR2 YYREEE (reference sequence). The CDR3 loop spans 15 amino acids. With 3 bases clipped from V and 3 bases from J, the junction kept 7 bases outside the gene matches. CDR3 in DNA: TGTGCCAGCAGCTCGGTCACAGGGGGGAAAGAGACCCAGTACTTC. It yields the protein CASSSVTGGKETQYF.

The chain couples TRBV2 to TRBJ2-1; TRBD2 is a possible D gene (5 bases). The CDR3 totals 14 residues. The germline gives CDR1 SNHLY, CDR2 FYNNEI. The V end lost 8 bases, the J end lost 0 bases, and 11 bases lay between the germline ends. CDR3: CASVRTGSYNEQFF. Written as DNA, the CDR3 is TGTGCCAGCGTTCGGACTGGCTCCTACAATGAGCAGTTCTTC.